Following are 22 T cell receptor beta chains from one sample sequenced in a study of T cell repertoires in cytomegalovirus infection. In TCRdb, the reads were re-called with MiXCR into one record per CDR3 protein. Of about 460,000 distinct CDR3 sequences in the sample, 10% to 12% were seen once. Input material: PBMCs. These receptors came from a human donor in good health (CMV status not recorded). Some clones in this sample may be carry-over from other donors' samples.

This clonotype occurred many times. The rearrangement joins TRBV7-9 to TRBJ2-1; D ambiguous. V was trimmed by 3 bases and J by 9 bases, leaving 6 bases between them. CDR3 length equals 11 residues. Germline lookup yields CDR1 SEHNR and CDR2 FQNEAQ (reference sequence). The CDR3 DNA reads TGTGCCAGCAGCTTGTGGCCTGAGCAGTTCTTC. Encoded protein: CASSLWPEQFF.

This clonotype was seen a handful of times. The V gene is TRBV20-1, the J gene TRBJ2-1, with D perhaps TRBD1 or TRBD2 (5 bases each). The V gene lost 0 bases and the J gene lost 2 bases, with 20 bases spanning the gap. CDR3 length equals 18 residues. Germline assignment: CDR1 DFQATT and CDR2 SNEGSKA (reference sequence). The CDR3 region has the DNA TGCAGTGCTAGAGACCGGAACGCAGGGAGTAGTCCCTACAATGAGCAGTTCTTC. As protein: CSARDRNAGSSPYNEQFF.

In this sample, this clonotype turned up many times. The V call is TRBV5-1, the J call TRBJ1-6; 8 positions agree with TRBD1. The CDR3 contains 14 residues. V lost 3 bases to trimming and J lost 8 bases; unmatched junction nucleotides: 4. The germline CDR1 and CDR2 sequences are SGHRS and YFSETQ. The CDR3 protein is CASSSTGDDSPLHF. CDR3 DNA sequence: TGCGCCAGCAGCTCGACAGGGGATGATTCACCCCTCCACTTT.

This clonotype was counted only a few times. This chain uses TRBV11-2 with TRBJ2-3, with TRBD2 identical over 13 bases. Germline CDR1 and CDR2: SGHAT and FQNNGV. This CDR3 is 18 amino acids long. V lost 1 base to trimming and J lost 8 bases; unmatched junction nucleotides: 12. CDR3 DNA: TGTGCCAGCAGCTTAGGATGGACTAGCGGGAGTAGTTGGGCTACGCAGTATTTT. It is translated as CASSLGWTSGSSWATQYF.

This clonotype was detected many times. This chain links TRBV7-9 with TRBJ2-1, with 8 bases identical to TRBD2. Germline V gene lookup returns CDR1 SEHNR and CDR2 FQNEAQ (reference sequence). Trimming at V came to 1 base and at J to 5 bases, leaving 1 base not matched to a gene. The CDR3 is 14 amino acids. The CDR3 coding sequence is TGTGCCAGCAGCTTAGAACTAGCGGACAATGAGCAGTTCTTC. Translating gives CASSLELADNEQFF.

This clonotype was observed at least ten times. The gene calls are TRBV11-1 and TRBJ2-5; D possibly corresponds to TRBD1 (5 bases). CDR3 size: 14 residues. Trimming shortened V by 3 bases and J by 2 bases, and 10 bases separated the two germline ends. In germline, CDR1 is SGHAT, CDR2 FQDESV (reference sequence). The CDR3 coding sequence is TGTGCCAGCAGCTTCGGACACTCACAAGAGACCCAGTACTTC. Its translation: CASSFGHSQETQYF.

This clonotype showed up just a few times. The junction does not match germline at one end; this may be a read error. DNA for the CDR3: TGTGCCAGCAGCTTGGTTGAGGGCAGGGGGCACTTC. It encodes CASSLVEGRGHF. V is TRBV5-6 and J is TRBJ1-2; TRBD1 agrees at 8 bases. Looked up from germline, CDR1 is SGHDT and CDR2 is YYEEEE. The CDR3 is 12 residues long.

This clonotype was counted ten times or more. The chain uses TRBV29-1 and TRBJ1-1; no clear D. Germline CDR1 and CDR2: SQVTM and ANQGSEA. V lost 6 bases, J lost 10 bases, and 18 bases lay in between. CDR3 length: 12 residues. In DNA form, the CDR3 reads TGCAGCGTCACCCTGGAGAGCCTGAGAGCTTTCTTT. It encodes CSVTLESLRAFF. Complete variable domain (other parts from reference TRBV29-1 and TRBJ1-1): SAVISQKPSRDICQRGTSLTIQCQVDSQVTMMFWYRQQPGQSLTLIATANQGSEATYESGFVIDKFPISRPNLTFSTLTVSNMSPEDSSIYLCSVTLESLRAFFGQGTRLTVV.

This clonotype was seen repeatedly, ten times or more. The V call is TRBV5-1, the J call TRBJ1-1, with 8 bases identical to TRBD1. Unmatched junction bases numbered 6, after V lost 5 bases and J lost 0 bases. The V gene's germline CDR1 is SGHRS and CDR2 YFSETQ. The CDR3 has 15 amino acids. The CDR3 sequence is CASSLETGVNTEAFF. The CDR3 nucleotides read TGCGCCAGCAGTCTGGAGACAGGGGTGAACACTGAAGCTTTCTTT.

This chain connects TRBV9 to TRBJ2-1, with D maybe TRBD2 (6 bases). From germline, CDR1 is SGDLS and CDR2 YYNGEE. Deletions cut 4 bases from V and 6 bases from J, with 14 bases between. The CDR3 length is 14 residues. In nucleotides, the CDR3 is TGTGCCAGCAGCTCCCAACTAGCAGTCAATGAGCAGTTCTTC. Protein sequence: CASSSQLAVNEQFF.

This clonotype has only a few counts. This chain links TRBV2 with TRBJ2-1, with TRBD2 matching 10 bases. The CDR3 spans 14 residues. V trimming: 11 bases; J trimming: 3 bases; junction bases outside the gene matches: 7. CDR1 and CDR2 from the germline V gene are SNHLY and FYNNEI. The CDR3 loop is CAFRLAGLYNEQFF. CDR3 nucleotides: TGTGCCTTTCGACTAGCGGGTCTCTACAATGAGCAGTTCTTC.

Concerning this clonotype itself: A much larger clone sits a single nucleotide away, making a read error possible. V usage is TRBV11-2 and J usage is TRBJ1-1, with D perhaps TRBD1 (6 bases). Germline CDR1 SGHAT, CDR2 FQNNGV. CDR3 length: 17 residues. The CDR3 spells CASSLPKNGGPNSEAFF. For the CDR3, the DNA is TGTGCCAGCAGCTTACCCAAAAATGGGGGGCCGAACTCTGAAGCTTTCTTT.

This clonotype was counted a few times. CDR3 protein: CSARAQGPPSFF. As DNA, the CDR3 is TGCAGTGCTAGAGCACAGGGACCACCCTCTTTCTTC. J is TRBJ2-1 and V is TRBV20-1; the D gene is possibly TRBD1 (6 bases). Germline lookup yields CDR1 DFQATT and CDR2 SNEGSKA (reference sequence). The CDR3 length is 12 residues. Trimming took 1 base from V and 16 from J, leaving 17 bases between them.

The J gene is TRBJ1-1, the V gene TRBV27, with D unclear. Germline CDR1 MNHEY, CDR2 SMNVEV (reference sequence). The CDR3 totals 11 residues. The V gene lost 4 bases and the J gene lost 7 bases, with 7 bases spanning the gap. This chain's CDR3 is CASSWADEAFF. The CDR3 nucleotides are TGTGCCAGCAGTTGGGCAGATGAAGCTTTCTTT.

At least ten counts were recorded for this clonotype. The J gene is TRBJ2-2, the V gene TRBV20-1; 8 bases are shared with TRBD2. Looked up from germline, CDR1 is DFQATT and CDR2 is SNEGSKA (reference sequence). Germline trimming cut 6 bases from V and 5 bases from J; bases unmatched to any gene: 5. The CDR3 extends over 13 amino acids. The CDR3 sequence: CSAPTSGTGELFF. The CDR3 DNA reads TGCAGTGCCCCTACTAGCGGTACCGGGGAGCTGTTTTTT.

This clonotype was found a few times. The V gene is TRBV15, the J gene TRBJ1-6, with D maybe TRBD1 (5 bases). The CDR3 totals 17 residues. Germline V gives CDR1 LNHNV, CDR2 YYDKDF (reference sequence). V was shortened by 5 bases and J by 0 bases, with 14 bases between the two germline ends. The CDR3 sequence is CATSAYRSSSYNSPLHF. In DNA, the CDR3 is TGTGCCACCAGCGCGTACAGGTCTAGCTCCTATAATTCACCCCTCCACTTT.

This clonotype was observed a few times. V is TRBV20-1 and J is TRBJ1-4; D uncertain. Between the trimmed V and J ends, which lost 0 bases and 5 bases, there was a span of 7 bases. The length of the CDR3 is 13 residues. Germline CDR1 and CDR2: DFQATT and SNEGSKA (reference sequence). The CDR3 loop is CSARDSRNEKLFF. The CDR3 DNA reads TGCAGTGCTAGAGACAGCAGGAATGAAAAACTGTTTTTT.

This clonotype turned up a few times. The chain carries TRBV6-5 and TRBJ1-2, with D possibly TRBD1 on 6 matching bases. Germline lookup yields CDR1 MNHEY and CDR2 SVGAGI. The CDR3 is 13 residues long. Between the trimmed V and J ends, which lost 6 bases and 6 bases, there was a span of 14 bases. CDR3 coding DNA: TGTGCCAGCAGAAGAGGGGGAGTGGATGGCTACACCTTC. Protein: CASRRGGVDGYTF.

Notes on this clonotype: Being one base from a much bigger clone, this may be a read error. The chain has TRBV6-6 and TRBJ1-1; maybe TRBD1 (6 bases). V gave up 5 bases and J gave up 7 bases, with 14 bases separating them. The CDR3 runs to 13 residues. CDR1 MNHNY and CDR2 SVGAGI come from the germline V gene (reference sequence). The CDR3 here is CASSTVEQGEAFF. The CDR3 nucleotides read TGTGCCAGCAGTACAGTGGAACAGGGTGAAGCTTTCTTT.

The sample holds many counts of this clonotype. The rearrangement joins TRBV27 to TRBJ2-3; D uncertain. The CDR3 has 16 residues. CDR1 is MNHEY, CDR2 SMNVEV, per germline (reference sequence). V lost 6 bases, J lost 6 bases, and 22 bases lay in between. For the CDR3, the DNA is TGTGCCAGCAGCTCACACGACCTCATAGTAATGGATACGCAGTATTTT. Translated: CASSSHDLIVMDTQYF.

In its sample, this clonotype was seen many times. The CDR3 protein is CASSLDRNTGELFF. As DNA, the CDR3 is TGTGCCAGCAGCTTAGACAGGAACACCGGGGAGCTGTTTTTT. The chain combines TRBV7-3 with TRBJ2-2; TRBD1 might be the D (5 bases). V lost 2 bases and J lost 1, with 5 bases in between. This CDR3 comprises 14 residues. Germline V gene sequence: CDR1 SGHTA, CDR2 FQGTGA.

The chain couples TRBV28 to TRBJ2-1; 7 bases are shared with TRBD2. CDR1 and CDR2 from the germline V gene are MDHEN and SYDVKM. With V trimmed by 3 bases and J by 14 bases, 7 bases remained unmatched. This CDR3 region has 12 residues. This CDR3 is CASSFTGGVEFF. The CDR3 DNA follows: TGTGCCAGCAGTTTTACGGGAGGTGTGGAGTTCTTC.